The 17 T cell receptor beta chains listed next were all sequenced from one sample in a study of cytomegalovirus exposure and HLA in healthy donors. Assay used: immunoSEQ multiplex PCR; TCRdb lists only in-frame clones, some missing. The sample includes over 200,000 clones, just over 85% seen only once; the top ten take roughly 2.8%. Sequenced input: PBMCs. These receptor sequences come from a woman between 18 and 30 years old in good health and CMV-seronegative.

V gene TRBV6-4 combines with J gene TRBJ2-2, with D maybe TRBD2 (5 bases). The germline V and J ends were trimmed by 5 bases and 5 bases, with 12 bases remaining between them. The CDR3 consists of 14 residues. CDR1 and CDR2 from the germline V gene are MRHNA and SNTAGT. The DNA for the CDR3 is TGTGCCAGCAGTTTAAATAGCGCGACCGGGGAGCTGTTTTTT. Its protein is CASSLNSATGELFF.

This sequence joins TRBV19 and TRBJ2-7, with TRBD2 identical over 9 bases. The V gene end was trimmed by 5 bases and the J gene end by 7 bases; junction bases not matched to a gene: 9. The CDR3 extends over 14 amino acids. Germline CDR1 is LNHDA and CDR2 is SQIVND (reference sequence). The CDR3 region is CASSPSGLAREQYF. As DNA, the CDR3 is TGTGCCAGTAGTCCTTCCGGACTAGCGAGGGAGCAGTACTTC.

J is TRBJ2-5 and V is TRBV13; 12 bases align to TRBD2. This CDR3 has 15 residues. The V and J ends lost 5 bases and 5 bases, in that order; junction bases with no gene match: 6. Looked up from germline, CDR1 is PRHDT and CDR2 is FYEKMQ (reference sequence). CDR3 sequence reads: CASSPRLAGVETQYF. CDR3 sequence (DNA): TGTGCCAGCAGCCCCCGACTAGCGGGAGTGGAGACCCAGTACTTC.

This chain links TRBV27 with TRBJ2-3, with D uncertain. Germline lookup yields CDR1 MNHEY and CDR2 SMNVEV (reference sequence). The CDR3 consists of 14 residues. Trimming took off 6 bases at V and 3 bases at J, with 13 bases between the two ends. CDR3 amino acids: CASSSPTMTDTQYF. DNA of the CDR3: TGTGCCAGCAGCTCGCCTACCATGACAGATACGCAGTATTTT.

The V gene is TRBV6-1, the J gene TRBJ2-7; 7 positions match TRBD1. This CDR3 is built from 13 residues. Trimming at V came to 6 bases and at J to 3 bases, leaving 5 bases not matched to a gene. Germline CDR1 and CDR2: MNHNS and SASEGT. CDR3 loop: CASRRDSHYEQYF. As DNA, the CDR3 is TGTGCCAGCAGGAGGGACAGTCACTACGAGCAGTACTTC.

V is TRBV5-1 and J is TRBJ2-4; the D gene is possibly TRBD2 (6 bases). Germline V CDR1 and CDR2: SGHRS, YFSETQ. V was trimmed by 0 bases and J by 8 bases, leaving 12 bases between them. This CDR3 has 14 residues. Here the CDR3 DNA reads TGCGCCAGCAGCTTGGTGCAGGGAGGAGACATTCAGTACTTC. Its translation: CASSLVQGGDIQYF. Using reference TRBV5-1 and TRBJ2-4 for the parts outside the CDR3, the full variable domain is KAGVTQTPRYLIKTRGQQVTLSCSPISGHRSVSWYQQTPGQGLQFLFEYFSETQRNKGNFPGRFSGRQFSNSRSEMNVSTLELGDSALYLCASSLVQGGDIQYFGAGTRLSVL.

The chain joins TRBV7-8 to TRBJ1-5; tentative D call: TRBD1 (5 bases). V lost 1 base and J 4 bases, leaving 17 bases between the germline ends. Germline V lookup: CDR1 SGHVS, CDR2 FQNEAQ. The CDR3 spans 17 residues. CDR3 protein: CASSLGLGAVGNQPQHF. As DNA, the CDR3 is TGTGCCAGCAGCTTAGGATTAGGGGCAGTAGGAAATCAGCCCCAGCATTTT.

The gene calls are TRBV29-1 and TRBJ2-1, with 9 positions matching TRBD1. Germline-derived CDR1 and CDR2 are SQVTM and ANQGSEA. The V segment lost 6 bases and the J segment 12 bases; nucleotides outside the gene matches: 24. CDR3 size: 17 residues. The CDR3 DNA sequence: TGCAGCGTATCGACAGGGGGTAGTTTACGGTGGGCAACGGGGCAGTTCTTC. Amino acid sequence: CSVSTGGSLRWATGQFF.

V is TRBV10-3 and J is TRBJ2-2, with 8 bases aligning to TRBD2. The CDR3 has 14 amino acids. V lost 10 bases to trimming and J lost 7 bases; unmatched junction nucleotides: 11. CDR1 ENHRY and CDR2 SYGVKD come from the germline V gene. CDR3: CATQPAGALGELFF. CDR3 DNA sequence: TGTGCCACCCAGCCAGCGGGAGCCCTCGGGGAGCTGTTTTTT.

The chain links TRBV28 to TRBJ2-4; tentative D call: TRBD2 (5 bases). Trimming left V 3 bases short and J 3 bases short, with 15 bases between. The CDR3 spans 16 residues. The germline V gene encodes CDR1 MDHEN and CDR2 SYDVKM. The CDR3 DNA sequence: TGTGCCAGCAGTTTCGAGGGAGAGTACGACAAAAACATTCAGTACTTC. It encodes CASSFEGEYDKNIQYF.

The J gene is TRBJ1-1, the V gene TRBV19; weak D call: TRBD1 (5 bases). CDR3 length: 13 residues. Germline V lookup: CDR1 LNHDA, CDR2 SQIVND (reference sequence). Trimming removed 6 bases at V and 5 bases at J, with 13 bases between. The CDR3 loop reads CASRVGGNTEAFF. CDR3 DNA: TGTGCCAGTAGAGTGGGGGGGAATACTGAAGCTTTCTTT.

Only a few counts were recorded for this clone. The chain carries TRBV4-2 and TRBJ2-6; D gene ambiguous. CDR1 and CDR2 from the germline V gene are LGHNA and YNFKEQ. V lost 3 bases, J lost 0 bases, and 9 bases lay in between. The CDR3 length is 16 residues. Written as DNA, the CDR3 is TGTGCCAGCAGCCAGTCTCTTAGCTCTGGGGCCAACGTCCTGACTTTC. This codes for CASSQSLSSGANVLTF.

The J gene is TRBJ2-1, the V gene TRBV11-2, with 8 positions matching TRBD2. CDR1 and CDR2 from the germline V gene are SGHAT and FQNNGV. Germline trimming cut 1 base from V and 5 bases from J; bases unmatched to any gene: 1. The CDR3 has 14 amino acids. CDR3 amino acids: CASSLAGGHNEQFF. The CDR3, as DNA: TGTGCCAGCAGCTTAGCGGGAGGGCACAATGAGCAGTTCTTC.

A note on this clone: Other DNA sequences in this specimen translate into the identical CDR3. The CDR3 protein is CASSFSSTDTQYF. The CDR3 region has the DNA TGTGCCAGCAGTTTCTCGAGCACAGATACGCAGTATTTT. The chain has TRBV27 and TRBJ2-3; no clear D. Trimming took off 3 bases at V and 0 bases at J, with 4 bases between the two ends. CDR3 length: 13 residues. From germline, CDR1 is MNHEY and CDR2 SMNVEV (reference sequence).

This clone was detected only once. The chain uses TRBV28 and TRBJ2-3; 7 bases agree with TRBD2. From germline, CDR1 is MDHEN and CDR2 SYDVKM. V lost 1 base, J lost 0 bases, and 7 bases stayed unmatched. This CDR3 contains 17 residues. The CDR3 DNA sequence: TGTGCCAGCAGTTTATACGCTAGCGGTCCTAGCACAGATACGCAGTATTTT. It is translated as CASSLYASGPSTDTQYF. Complete variable domain (other parts from reference TRBV28 and TRBJ2-3): DVKVTQSSRYLVKRTGEKVFLECVQDMDHENMFWYRQDPGLGLRLIYFSYDVKMKEKGDIPEGYSVSREKKERFSLILESASTNQTSMYLCASSLYASGPSTDTQYFGPGTRLTVL.

The count of this clone is one. The chain has TRBV27 and TRBJ2-6; D gene ambiguous. This CDR3 is built from 13 residues. V lost 4 bases, J lost 11 bases, and 12 bases lay in between. The V gene's germline CDR1 is MNHEY and CDR2 SMNVEV (reference sequence). The CDR3 bases are TGTGCCAGCAGTTCTCTCCCCCAGGACGTCCTGACTTTC. Amino acid sequence: CASSSLPQDVLTF.

This chain links TRBV9 with TRBJ1-2; D unclear. V dropped 0 bases and J dropped 2 bases, with 11 bases sitting between them. The CDR3 runs to 15 residues. Germline V gene data show CDR1 as SGDLS and CDR2 as YYNGEE. CDR3 DNA sequence: TGTGCCAGCAGCGTAGCAGGTTATCAAAACTATGGCTACACCTTC. Its protein product is CASSVAGYQNYGYTF.